This TCR beta chain was captured by sequencing in a study of early T cells in non-severe SARS-CoV-2 infection. The TCR library protocol attached unique molecular identifiers to the individual cDNA molecules. TCRdb recomputed calls from the 5' RACE reads with MiXCR, one row per CDR3 protein. The table includes around 58,000 distinct CDR3 sequences, about 7.7% detected once. Study-wide results and limits: Private and CD4 specificities were missed by VDJdb matching, which favored anti-spike CD8 responses.

Germline-derived CDR1 and CDR2 are SGHRS and YFSETQ. CDR3 length: 16 residues. V was shortened by 4 bases and J by 3 bases, with 20 bases between the two germline ends. This clonotype occurred many times. The antigen is undetermined. V and J are TRBV5-1 and TRBJ2-7; possibly TRBD2 for D (6 bases). This TCR was recovered from an adult who was a healthcare worker with PCR-confirmed SARS-CoV-2 infection or an uninfected control (not recorded which). Sequenced material: whole blood, taken at baseline. For the CDR3, the DNA is TGCGCCAGCAGCCCTTCCATTTCACGGGAGTTCTACGAGCAGTACTTC. This sequence encodes CASSPSISREFYEQYF.